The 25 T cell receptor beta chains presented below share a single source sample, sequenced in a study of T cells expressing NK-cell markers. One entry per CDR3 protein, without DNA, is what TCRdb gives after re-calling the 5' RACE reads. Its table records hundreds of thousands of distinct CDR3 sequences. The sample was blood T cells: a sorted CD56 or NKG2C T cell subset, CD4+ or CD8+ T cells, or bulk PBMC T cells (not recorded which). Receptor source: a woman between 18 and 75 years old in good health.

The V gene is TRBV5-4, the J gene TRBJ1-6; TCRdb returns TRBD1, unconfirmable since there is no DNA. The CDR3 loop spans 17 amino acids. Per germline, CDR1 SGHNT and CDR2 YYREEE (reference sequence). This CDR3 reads CASSGWTGTSYNSPLHF.

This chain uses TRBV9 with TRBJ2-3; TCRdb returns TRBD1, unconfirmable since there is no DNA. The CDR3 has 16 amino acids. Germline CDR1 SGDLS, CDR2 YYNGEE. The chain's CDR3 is CASSPRGTGVADTQYF. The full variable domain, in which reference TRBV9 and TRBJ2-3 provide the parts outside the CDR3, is DSGVTQTPKHLITATGQRVTLRCSPRSGDLSVYWYQQSLDQGLQFLIQYYNGEERAKGNILERFSAQQFPDLHSELNLSSLELGDSALYFCASSPRGTGVADTQYFGPGTRLTVL.

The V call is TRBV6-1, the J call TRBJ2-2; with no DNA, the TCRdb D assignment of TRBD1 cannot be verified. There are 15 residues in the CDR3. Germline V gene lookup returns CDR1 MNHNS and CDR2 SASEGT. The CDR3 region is CASSRLDRGHRELFF.

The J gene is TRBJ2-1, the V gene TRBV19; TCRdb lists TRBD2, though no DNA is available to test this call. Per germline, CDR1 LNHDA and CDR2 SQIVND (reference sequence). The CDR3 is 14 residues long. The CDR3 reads CASSVRGEYNEQFF.

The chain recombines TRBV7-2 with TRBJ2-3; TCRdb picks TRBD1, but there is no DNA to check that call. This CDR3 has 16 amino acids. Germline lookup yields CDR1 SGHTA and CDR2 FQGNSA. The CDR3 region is CASSLRSSGGADTQYF.

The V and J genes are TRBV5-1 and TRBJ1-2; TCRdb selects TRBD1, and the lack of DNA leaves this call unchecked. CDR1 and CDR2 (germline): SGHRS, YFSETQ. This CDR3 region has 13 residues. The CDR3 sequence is CASSFQGEDGYTF.

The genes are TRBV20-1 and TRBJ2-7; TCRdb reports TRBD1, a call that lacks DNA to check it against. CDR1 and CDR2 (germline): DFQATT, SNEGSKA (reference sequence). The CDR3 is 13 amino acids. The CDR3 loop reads CSAPIDRGYEQYF.

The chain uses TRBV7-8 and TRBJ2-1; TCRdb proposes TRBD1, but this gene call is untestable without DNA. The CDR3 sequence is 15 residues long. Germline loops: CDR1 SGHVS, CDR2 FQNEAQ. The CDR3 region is CASSLGTGGYNKQFF.

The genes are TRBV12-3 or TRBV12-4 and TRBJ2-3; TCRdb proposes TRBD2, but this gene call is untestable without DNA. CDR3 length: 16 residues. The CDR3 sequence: CASSYPNSGEPDTQYF.

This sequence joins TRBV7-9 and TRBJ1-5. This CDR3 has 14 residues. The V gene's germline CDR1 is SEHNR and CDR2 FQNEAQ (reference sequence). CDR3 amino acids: CASSLEGFSQPQHF. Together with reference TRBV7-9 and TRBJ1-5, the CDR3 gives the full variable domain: DTGVSQNPRHKITKRGQNVTFRCDPISEHNRLYWYRQTLGQGPEFLTYFQNEAQLEKSRLLSDRFSAERPKGSFSTLEIQRTEQGDSAMYLCASSLEGFSQPQHFGDGTRLSIL.

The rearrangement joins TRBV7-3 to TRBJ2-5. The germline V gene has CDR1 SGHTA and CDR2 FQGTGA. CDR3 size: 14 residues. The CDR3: CASSSGGIRETQYF.

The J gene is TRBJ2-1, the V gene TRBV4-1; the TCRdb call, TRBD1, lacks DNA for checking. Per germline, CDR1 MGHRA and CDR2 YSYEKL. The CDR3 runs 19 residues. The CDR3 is CASSRRARGTGASYNEQFF.

CDR3 sequence: CASSLVHRTRETQYF. The rearrangement joins TRBV5-8 to TRBJ2-5; with no DNA, the TCRdb D assignment of TRBD2 cannot be verified. The CDR3 has 15 amino acids. Germline V lookup: CDR1 SGHTS, CDR2 YDEGEE.

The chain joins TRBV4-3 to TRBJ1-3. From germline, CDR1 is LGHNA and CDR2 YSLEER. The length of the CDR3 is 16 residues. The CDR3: CASSQDTTDSGNTIYF.

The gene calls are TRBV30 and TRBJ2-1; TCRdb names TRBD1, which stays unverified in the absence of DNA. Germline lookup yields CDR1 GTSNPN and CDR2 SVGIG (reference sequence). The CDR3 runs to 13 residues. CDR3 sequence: CAWSSSPGLEQFF.

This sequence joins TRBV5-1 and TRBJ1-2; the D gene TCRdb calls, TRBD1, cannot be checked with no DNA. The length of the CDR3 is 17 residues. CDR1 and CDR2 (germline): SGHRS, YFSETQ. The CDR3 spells CASSTGTGFLSGYGYTF.

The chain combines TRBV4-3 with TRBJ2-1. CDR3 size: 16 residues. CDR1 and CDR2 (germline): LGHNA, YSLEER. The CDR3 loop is CASSQELALSYNEQFF.

CDR3 in amino acids: CATSDGGWQPQHF. The chain is built from TRBV24-1 and TRBJ1-5. This CDR3 is built from 13 residues. Germline lookup yields CDR1 KGHDR and CDR2 SFDVKD.

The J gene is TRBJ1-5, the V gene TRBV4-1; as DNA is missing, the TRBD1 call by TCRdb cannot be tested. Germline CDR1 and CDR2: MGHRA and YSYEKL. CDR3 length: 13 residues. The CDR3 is CASSHDPDQPQHF.

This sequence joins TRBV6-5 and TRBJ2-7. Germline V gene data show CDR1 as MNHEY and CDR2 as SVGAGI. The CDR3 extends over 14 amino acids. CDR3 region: CASSYSKVGYEQYF.

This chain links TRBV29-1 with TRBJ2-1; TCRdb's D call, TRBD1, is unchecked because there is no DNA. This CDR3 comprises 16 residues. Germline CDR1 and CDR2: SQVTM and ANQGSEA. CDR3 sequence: CSVERPTADSFNEQFF.

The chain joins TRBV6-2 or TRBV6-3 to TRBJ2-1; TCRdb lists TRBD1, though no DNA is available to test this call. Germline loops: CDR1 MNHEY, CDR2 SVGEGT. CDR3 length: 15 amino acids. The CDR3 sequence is CASSSQGQTYNEQFF.

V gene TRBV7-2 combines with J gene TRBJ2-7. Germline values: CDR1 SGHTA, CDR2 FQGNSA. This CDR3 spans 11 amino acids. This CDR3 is CASSAIYEQYF.

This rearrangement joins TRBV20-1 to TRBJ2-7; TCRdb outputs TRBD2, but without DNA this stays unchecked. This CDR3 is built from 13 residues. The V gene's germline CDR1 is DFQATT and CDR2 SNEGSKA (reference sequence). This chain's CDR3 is CSALAGVRNEQYF.

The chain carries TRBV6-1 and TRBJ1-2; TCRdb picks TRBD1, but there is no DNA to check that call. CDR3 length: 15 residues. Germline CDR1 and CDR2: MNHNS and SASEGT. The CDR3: CASRRGGQDRYGYTF.